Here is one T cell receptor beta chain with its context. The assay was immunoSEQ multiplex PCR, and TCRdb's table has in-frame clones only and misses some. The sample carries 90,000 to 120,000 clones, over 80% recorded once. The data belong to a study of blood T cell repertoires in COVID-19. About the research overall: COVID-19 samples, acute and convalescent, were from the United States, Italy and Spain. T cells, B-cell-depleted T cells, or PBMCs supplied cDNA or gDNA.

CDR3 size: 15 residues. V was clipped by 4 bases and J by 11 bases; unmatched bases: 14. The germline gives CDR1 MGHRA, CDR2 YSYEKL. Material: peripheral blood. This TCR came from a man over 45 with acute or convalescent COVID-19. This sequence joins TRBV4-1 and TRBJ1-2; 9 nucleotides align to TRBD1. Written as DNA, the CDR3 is TGCGCCAGCAGCCGCCTACAGGGGGCGGGAGAAGCATACACCTTC. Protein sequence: CASSRLQGAGEAYTF.